These 28 T cell receptor beta chains share one sample of origin, sequenced in a study of blood T cell repertoires in COVID-19. TCRdb's copy holds only in-frame clones and misses some; the assay was immunoSEQ multiplex PCR. The sample contains 250,000 to 350,000 clones, about 90% of which appear only once. Sequenced input: peripheral blood. The receptors shown here come from a woman aged 45-60 years who had recovered from COVID-19.

V gene TRBV2 combines with J gene TRBJ2-2; a weak D match, TRBD2 (5 bases). Trimming pared 3 bases from V and 6 bases from J, leaving 14 bases between. CDR3 length equals 15 residues. Germline V gives CDR1 SNHLY, CDR2 FYNNEI. The CDR3 is CASSDSRLQSGELFF. In DNA, the CDR3 is TGTGCCAGCAGTGATAGCCGACTACAATCCGGGGAGCTGTTTTTT.

Only one count was recorded for this clone. This sequence joins TRBV4-3 and TRBJ1-2; D is undetermined. Between the trimmed V and J ends, which lost 2 bases and 8 bases, there was a span of 12 bases. The CDR3 totals 13 residues. Germline assignment: CDR1 LGHNA and CDR2 YSLEER. CDR3 DNA sequence: TGCGCCAGCAGCCAACGCAGAGGGAACGGCTACACCTTC. This gives the protein CASSQRRGNGYTF.

V is TRBV27 and J is TRBJ2-5; 8 bases match TRBD2. V shed 2 bases and J 7 bases; nucleotides not matched to a gene: 12. CDR3 size: 16 residues. In germline, CDR1 is MNHEY, CDR2 SMNVEV (reference sequence). The CDR3 loop is CASSLGTRFGGGTQYF. DNA for the CDR3: TGTGCCAGCAGTTTAGGGACTAGGTTTGGGGGGGGGACCCAGTACTTC.

This rearrangement joins TRBV4-3 to TRBJ2-5; the match to TRBD2 covers 12 bases. Per germline, CDR1 LGHNA and CDR2 YSLEER. The CDR3 sequence is 16 residues long. After removal of 5 bases from V and 7 bases from J, the junction contained 11 bases not matched to a gene. The CDR3 is CASSSREASGGGTQYF. In nucleotides, the CDR3 is TGCGCCAGCAGCTCTCGCGAGGCTAGCGGGGGGGGGACCCAGTACTTC.

The gene calls are TRBV2 and TRBJ2-1; D unresolved. The CDR3 consists of 14 residues. V lost 8 bases, J lost 3 bases, and 14 bases lay in between. CDR1 and CDR2 from the germline V gene are SNHLY and FYNNEI. DNA of the CDR3: TGTGCCAGCGTCCGACTCCAACTCTACAATGAGCAGTTCTTC. It yields the protein CASVRLQLYNEQFF.

The chain carries TRBV2 and TRBJ2-1, with 10 bases lining up with TRBD2. CDR1 is SNHLY and CDR2 is FYNNEI in the germline V gene. There are 16 residues in the CDR3. Trimming took 3 bases from V and 7 from J; bases not matched to a gene: 9. The CDR3 loop is CASSETRASGRNEQFF. The CDR3 nucleotides read TGTGCCAGCAGTGAGACAAGGGCTAGCGGGAGAAATGAGCAGTTCTTC.

The chain couples TRBV30 to TRBJ2-3; tentative D call: TRBD2 (5 bases). Trimming took 0 bases from V and 8 from J, leaving 12 bases between them. The CDR3 sequence is 13 residues long. The germline gives CDR1 GTSNPN, CDR2 SVGIG (reference sequence). Here the CDR3 DNA reads TGTGCCTGGAGTGTAGGAGCCAGCGGTACGCAGTATTTT. Translating gives CAWSVGASGTQYF.

The chain employs TRBV4-1 and TRBJ2-3; possibly TRBD2 for D (5 bases). The CDR3 sequence is 13 residues long. The V gene's germline CDR1 is MGHRA and CDR2 YSYEKL. The V end was cut by 0 bases, the J end by 8 bases, with 9 bases between. CDR3 coding DNA: TGCGCCAGCAGCCAAGATCCCGCGGGTACGCAGTATTTT. Amino acid sequence: CASSQDPAGTQYF.

This chain links TRBV5-4 with TRBJ2-7; 10 bases are a match to TRBD1. The V gene end was trimmed by 1 base and the J gene end by 4 bases; junction bases not matched to a gene: 5. The germline V gene encodes CDR1 SGHNT and CDR2 YYREEE (reference sequence). The CDR3 contains 15 residues. The CDR3 region is CASSLSGQGQYEQYF. CDR3 nucleotide sequence: TGTGCCAGCAGCTTGTCGGGACAGGGGCAATACGAGCAGTACTTC.

The chain couples TRBV7-2 to TRBJ1-2, with D possibly being TRBD1 (6 bases). Trimming stripped 1 base from V and 3 bases from J, with 12 bases between. Germline CDR1 and CDR2: SGHTA and FQGNSA. The CDR3 covers 15 residues. In DNA form, the CDR3 reads TGTGCCAGCAGCTTAGGAACAGGGATATACTATGGCTACACCTTC. Translating it yields CASSLGTGIYYGYTF.

This clone has just a few counts. The gene calls are TRBV19 and TRBJ1-2; 8 bases agree with TRBD1. V was clipped by 5 bases and J by 4 bases; unmatched bases: 6. CDR3 length equals 14 residues. Germline V gene data show CDR1 as LNHDA and CDR2 as SQIVND (reference sequence). The CDR3 bases are TGTGCCAGTAGTGCGGGACAGGAGACCTATGGCTACACCTTC. It codes for CASSAGQETYGYTF.

For this clone: Other nucleotide sequences in the sample specify the same CDR3. The rearrangement uses TRBV6-2 or TRBV6-3 and TRBJ2-7; TRBD1 matches at 9 bases. CDR1 and CDR2 from the germline V gene are MNHEY and SVGEGT. J was trimmed by 4 bases and V by 2 bases; bases with no gene match: 9. The CDR3 is made up of 16 amino acids. The CDR3 DNA is TGTGCCAGCAGTTACCCTCCAGGACAGGGGTCTTACGAGCAGTACTTC. Protein: CASSYPPGQGSYEQYF.

The J gene is TRBJ1-2, the V gene TRBV27; TRBD1 matches at 7 bases. The CDR3 is 15 residues long. Germline CDR1 is MNHEY and CDR2 is SMNVEV (reference sequence). J was trimmed by 4 bases and V by 7 bases; bases with no gene match: 12. CDR3 sequence (DNA): TGTGCCAGCACCAACCTCCTGACAGGGACCTATGGCTACACCTTC. This sequence encodes CASTNLLTGTYGYTF.

The rearrangement links TRBV11-2 to TRBJ2-3; TRBD2 agrees at 7 bases. The CDR3 extends over 16 amino acids. V shed 1 base, J shed 2 bases, and the junction held 6 bases outside the gene matches. Germline CDR1 reads SGHAT; CDR2 reads FQNNGV. This CDR3 reads CASSLVPAGITDTQYF. The DNA of the CDR3 is TGTGCCAGCAGCTTAGTTCCAGCGGGGATCACAGATACGCAGTATTTT.

V is TRBV19 and J is TRBJ1-5, with a tentative D call TRBD1 (5 bases). V lost 3 bases and J 3 bases, leaving 15 bases between the germline ends. Germline values: CDR1 LNHDA, CDR2 SQIVND (reference sequence). This CDR3 region has 16 residues. CDR3 region: CASSMGGVGYNQPQHF. The CDR3 DNA follows: TGTGCCAGTAGTATGGGGGGTGTCGGATACAATCAGCCCCAGCATTTT.

CDR3 protein: CASSPQGKDTEAFF. CDR3 sequence (DNA): TGTGCCAGCAGCCCACAGGGGAAGGACACTGAAGCTTTCTTT. The chain couples TRBV5-4 to TRBJ1-1, with 7 positions matching TRBD1. The CDR3 runs to 14 residues. Germline V lookup: CDR1 SGHNT, CDR2 YYREEE (reference sequence). After removal of 4 bases from V and 3 bases from J, the junction contained 6 bases not matched to a gene.

This rearrangement joins TRBV7-2 to TRBJ1-3; 7 bases are shared with TRBD1. Germline values: CDR1 SGHTA, CDR2 FQGNSA. V was pared by 5 bases and J by 2 bases, with 12 bases of the junction left unmatched. The CDR3 loop spans 17 amino acids. The CDR3 loop reads CASSRTGILGTGNTIYF. CDR3 sequence (DNA): TGTGCCAGCAGCCGGACAGGCATACTTGGGACTGGAAACACCATATATTTT. Combining the CDR3 with reference TRBV7-2 and TRBJ1-3 gives the whole variable domain GAGVSQSPSNKVTEKGKDVELRCDPISGHTALYWYRQSLGQGLEFLIYFQGNSAPDKSGLPSDRFSAERTGGSVSTLTIQRTQQEDSAVYLCASSRTGILGTGNTIYFGEGSWLTVV.

The chain couples TRBV19 to TRBJ1-5; 8 positions agree with TRBD1. Germline V gene data show CDR1 as LNHDA and CDR2 as SQIVND (reference sequence). V was pared by 9 bases and J by 7 bases, with 11 bases of the junction left unmatched. This CDR3 has 14 residues. The CDR3 sequence is CASALQGAGQPQHF. CDR3 DNA sequence: TGTGCCAGCGCACTCCAGGGGGCGGGCCAGCCCCAGCATTTT.

The gene calls are TRBV4-3 and TRBJ2-2; 11 positions match TRBD2. This CDR3 has 17 amino acids. V was pared by 4 bases and J by 5 bases, with 9 bases of the junction left unmatched. Germline lookup yields CDR1 LGHNA and CDR2 YSLEER. CDR3 loop: CASSRRLAGSRTGELFF. DNA for the CDR3: TGCGCCAGCAGCCGCCGACTAGCGGGGAGTCGTACCGGGGAGCTGTTTTTT.

The chain uses TRBV6-5 and TRBJ1-2; weak D call: TRBD1 (5 bases). The V end lost 0 bases, the J end lost 6 bases, and 11 bases lay between the germline ends. The CDR3 covers 14 residues. Germline CDR1 is MNHEY and CDR2 is SVGAGI. CDR3 DNA sequence: TGTGCCAGCAGTTACTCGACAGAAAGGAATGGCTACACCTTC. Translation: CASSYSTERNGYTF.

This chain's CDR3 is CASSGSTSGGSYEQYF. The CDR3 region has the DNA TGTGCCAGCAGCGGCTCGACTAGCGGGGGCTCCTACGAGCAGTACTTC. The chain is built from TRBV9 and TRBJ2-7; TRBD2 matches 12 bases. The J segment lost 0 bases and the V segment lost 3 bases, leaving 4 bases of the junction unmatched. Germline V gene sequence: CDR1 SGDLS, CDR2 YYNGEE. The CDR3 consists of 16 residues. Full variable domain (remainder filled in from reference TRBV9 and TRBJ2-7): DSGVTQTPKHLITATGQRVTLRCSPRSGDLSVYWYQQSLDQGLQFLIQYYNGEERAKGNILERFSAQQFPDLHSELNLSSLELGDSALYFCASSGSTSGGSYEQYFGPGTRLTVT.

With regard to this clone: A read error may produce the germline difference seen at one junction end. This chain connects TRBV20-1 to TRBJ2-1; tentatively, D is TRBD2 (5 bases). The CDR3 totals 10 residues. The V gene's germline CDR1 is DFQATT and CDR2 SNEGSKA (reference sequence). CDR3 DNA: TGCAGTGCCGCCGCCGGGATTAAGGTCTTC. This translates into CSAAAGIKVF.

The table lists this clone with a count of one. This sequence joins TRBV21-1 and TRBJ1-2; the D call of TRBD1 is as the table states it, not checked on the DNA. TRBV21-1 corresponds to a pseudogene. The CDR3 length is 17 residues. The CDR3 sequence is CASSKVQGRKGNYGYTF. Here the CDR3 DNA reads TGTGCCAGCAGCAAAGTTCAGGGTCGAAAGGGTAACTATGGCTACACCTTC.

The chain combines TRBV2 with TRBJ2-1, with 7 bases aligning to TRBD2. Germline CDR1 is SNHLY and CDR2 is FYNNEI. V dropped 5 bases and J dropped 2; count of bases not matched to a gene: 3. The CDR3 extends over 14 amino acids. The chain's CDR3 is CASSRGVPYNEQFF. The CDR3 DNA sequence: TGTGCCAGCAGTCGGGGGGTCCCCTACAATGAGCAGTTCTTC.

The genes are TRBV6-5 and TRBJ2-5, with a weak D call TRBD1 (7 bases). Trimming left V 3 bases short and J 5 bases short, with 16 bases between. The CDR3 has 15 residues. The V gene's germline CDR1 is MNHEY and CDR2 SVGAGI. CDR3 sequence reads: CASSYNLQGRETQYF. CDR3 nucleotide sequence: TGTGCCAGCAGTTATAACCTACAGGGGAGGGAGACCCAGTACTTC.

This clone came up once. The chain is built from TRBV19 and TRBJ1-2, with D hard to call. Germline V gene sequence: CDR1 LNHDA, CDR2 SQIVND (reference sequence). The CDR3 spans 13 residues. The V end was cut by 8 bases, the J end by 0 bases, with 10 bases between. The chain's CDR3 is CASAAPTNYGYTF. The CDR3 nucleotides are TGTGCCAGTGCGGCACCTACTAACTATGGCTACACCTTC.

The J gene is TRBJ1-1, the V gene TRBV5-4; D uncertain. Germline CDR1 and CDR2: SGHNT and YYREEE (reference sequence). The CDR3 length is 11 residues. The V gene lost 6 bases and the J gene lost 3 bases, with 6 bases spanning the gap. CDR3 in DNA: TGTGCCAGCACGAGTGACACTGAAGCTTTCTTT. Its translation: CASTSDTEAFF.

This chain joins TRBV6-5 and TRBJ2-7; no definite D call. The CDR3 totals 11 residues. The germline V gene has CDR1 MNHEY and CDR2 SVGAGI. Trimming cost V 8 bases and J 5 bases, with 10 bases left between them. CDR3 DNA sequence: TGTGCCAGCGTCAGCGTCAACGAGCAGTACTTC. Translation gives CASVSVNEQYF.